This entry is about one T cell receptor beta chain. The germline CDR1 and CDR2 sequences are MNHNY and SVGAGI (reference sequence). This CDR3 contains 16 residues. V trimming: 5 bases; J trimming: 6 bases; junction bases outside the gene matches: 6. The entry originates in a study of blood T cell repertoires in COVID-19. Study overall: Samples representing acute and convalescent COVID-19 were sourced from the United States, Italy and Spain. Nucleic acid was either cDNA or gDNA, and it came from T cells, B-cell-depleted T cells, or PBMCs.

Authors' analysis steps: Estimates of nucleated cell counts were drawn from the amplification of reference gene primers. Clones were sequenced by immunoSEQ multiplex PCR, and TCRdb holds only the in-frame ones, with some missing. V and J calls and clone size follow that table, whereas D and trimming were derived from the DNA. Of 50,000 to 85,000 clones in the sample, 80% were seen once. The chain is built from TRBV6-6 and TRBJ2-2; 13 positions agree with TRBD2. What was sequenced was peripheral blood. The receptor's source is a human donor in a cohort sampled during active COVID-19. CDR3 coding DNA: TGTGCCAGCAGTCGACTAGCGGGAGGTCGGGCCGGGGAGCTGTTTTTT. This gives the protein CASSRLAGGRAGELFF.